Here is one T cell receptor (beta chain) with its context. The data originate from a study of blood T cell repertoires in COVID-19. Here immunoSEQ multiplex PCR was the method, and the copy in TCRdb shows in-frame clones only, minus some. The data show 70,000 to 90,000 clones, 75% to 90% seen once. CDR1 is SGHNT and CDR2 is YYREEE in the germline V gene (reference sequence). V shed 4 bases and J shed 0 bases, with 11 bases lying between them. The CDR3 is 15 residues long. The receptor was derived from a woman between 45 and 60 years old with acute COVID-19. The material sequenced was PBMCs or T cells enriched from blood (not recorded which). The V and J genes are TRBV5-4 and TRBJ2-1; D call uncertain. The CDR3 DNA reads TGTGCCAGCAGCCCCTCCCGTAGCTCCTACAATGAGCAGTTCTTC. Translating gives CASSPSRSSYNEQFF.